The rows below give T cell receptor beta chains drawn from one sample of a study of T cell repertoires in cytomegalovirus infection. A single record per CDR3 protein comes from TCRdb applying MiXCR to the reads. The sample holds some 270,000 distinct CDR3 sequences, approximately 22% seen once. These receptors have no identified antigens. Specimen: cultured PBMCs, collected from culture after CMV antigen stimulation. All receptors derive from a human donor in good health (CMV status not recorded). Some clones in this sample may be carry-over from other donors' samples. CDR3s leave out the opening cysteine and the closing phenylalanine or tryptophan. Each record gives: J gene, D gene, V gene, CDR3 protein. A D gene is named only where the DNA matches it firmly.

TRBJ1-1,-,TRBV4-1,ASSQEGGPPGRTEAF
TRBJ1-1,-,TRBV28,ASSWQGPGSNTEAF
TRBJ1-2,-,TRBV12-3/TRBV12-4,ASSFGDKSGYT
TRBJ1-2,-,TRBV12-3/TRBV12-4,ASSFWGSGYT
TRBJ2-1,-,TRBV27,ASRIASYNEQF
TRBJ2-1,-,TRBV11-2,ASSLAGKASNEQF
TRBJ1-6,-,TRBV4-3,ASSQDRGATFNSPLH
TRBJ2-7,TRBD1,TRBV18,ASSPEETGVY
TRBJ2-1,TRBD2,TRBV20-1,SAHPLGGSDEQF
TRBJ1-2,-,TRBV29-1,SVGNGPGYT